Shown below are 23 T cell receptor beta chains from a single sample sequenced in a study of OX40 agonist ivuxolimab in advanced cancers. Libraries were prepared by immunoSEQ multiplex PCR; TCRdb keeps only in-frame clonotypes and omits some of them. The sample has under 80,000 clones; roughly nine tenths are singletons. The specimen comprised CD4+ or CD8+ T cells sorted from blood, sampled in a trial of the OX40 agonist ivuxolimab. These receptors came from an adult with an advanced solid tumor such as melanoma, head and neck, liver or kidney cancer.

The chain couples TRBV7-3 to TRBJ1-1; a weak D match, TRBD1 (6 bases). Trimming removed 5 bases from V and 7 bases from J, with 17 bases in between. Germline CDR1 is SGHTA and CDR2 is FQGTGA. This CDR3 has 14 amino acids. CDR3 sequence: CASSPLGQRGEAFF. The CDR3, as DNA: TGTGCCAGCAGCCCCCTCGGACAGAGGGGTGAAGCTTTCTTT.

This clone has more than one count but fewer than ten. The chain employs TRBV20-1 and TRBJ1-1; D is perhaps TRBD1 (5 bases). V was shortened by 4 bases and J by 5 bases, with 8 bases between the two germline ends. CDR1 is DFQATT, CDR2 SNEGSKA, per germline (reference sequence). The CDR3 has 11 residues. The CDR3 spells CSAKDRTEAFF. The CDR3, as DNA: TGCAGTGCTAAAGACAGAACTGAAGCTTTCTTT.

V gene TRBV30 combines with J gene TRBJ1-4, with 8 bases lining up with TRBD1. CDR1 is GTSNPN, CDR2 SVGIG, per germline (reference sequence). The CDR3 consists of 16 residues. Trimming at V came to 2 bases and at J to 6 bases, leaving 11 bases not matched to a gene. The CDR3 coding sequence is TGTGCCTGGAGTCCTAGGATGACAGGGGATTATGAAAAACTGTTTTTT. It yields the protein CAWSPRMTGDYEKLFF.

The V and J genes are TRBV18 and TRBJ2-7, with 7 positions matching TRBD1. V lost 1 base and J lost 1; bases outside the gene matches: 4. The CDR3 is 15 amino acids. Germline assignment: CDR1 KGHSH and CDR2 LQKENI. The CDR3 region has the DNA TGTGCCAGCTCACCACGGACAGGAATATCCTACGAGCAGTACTTC. This translates into CASSPRTGISYEQYF.

This clone was seen a handful of times. The rearrangement uses TRBV6-5 and TRBJ1-2; possible D gene TRBD1, 5 bases. V shed 2 bases and J shed 7 bases, with 14 bases lying between them. Germline assignment: CDR1 MNHEY and CDR2 SVGAGI. This CDR3 is built from 14 residues. For the CDR3, the DNA is TGTGCCAGCAGTTACCCCGGACAAGACCGTGGCTACACCTTC. Amino acid sequence: CASSYPGQDRGYTF.

This chain uses TRBV19 with TRBJ1-1; 7 bases are a match to TRBD1. The germline gives CDR1 LNHDA, CDR2 SQIVND (reference sequence). The ends lost 3 bases at V and 0 bases at J; junction bases unmatched: 4. This CDR3 is 15 amino acids long. CDR3 nucleotide sequence: TGTGCCAGTAGTATTAAGACAGGGATGAACACTGAAGCTTTCTTT. This gives the protein CASSIKTGMNTEAFF.

The rearrangement uses TRBV5-1 and TRBJ1-1, with D possibly being TRBD1 (5 bases). Germline V lookup: CDR1 SGHRS, CDR2 YFSETQ. The length of the CDR3 is 15 residues. Trimming stripped 4 bases from V and 3 bases from J, with 16 bases between. This CDR3 reads CASSPPGRADTEAFF. CDR3 DNA sequence: TGCGCCAGCAGCCCCCCCGGCAGGGCGGACACTGAAGCTTTCTTT.

CDR3 protein: CASFSGRGGQGYEQYF. DNA for the CDR3: TGCGCCAGCTTTTCAGGGAGGGGGGGACAGGGCTACGAGCAGTACTTC. The chain carries TRBV23-1 and TRBJ2-7; 9 bases fit TRBD1. TRBV23-1 is recorded as an ORF, its role being uncertain. After removal of 8 bases from V and 3 bases from J, the junction contained 14 bases not matched to a gene. The CDR3 has 16 amino acids.

The rearrangement uses TRBV7-3 and TRBJ2-7; 7 nucleotides align to TRBD1. V trimming: 5 bases; J trimming: 0 bases; junction bases outside the gene matches: 7. Germline CDR1 SGHTA, CDR2 FQGTGA. The CDR3 contains 15 residues. CDR3 coding DNA: TGTGCCAGCAGCGTTACAGGGGATGGCTCCTACGAGCAGTACTTC. As protein: CASSVTGDGSYEQYF.

V and J are TRBV19 and TRBJ2-1; 7 bases map to TRBD1. This CDR3 contains 16 residues. Unmatched junction bases numbered 11, after V lost 9 bases and J lost 0 bases. The germline gives CDR1 LNHDA, CDR2 SQIVND (reference sequence). The CDR3 DNA reads TGTGCCAGCACAAGACAGGGTGGAATCTCCTACAATGAGCAGTTCTTC. It specifies CASTRQGGISYNEQFF. Full variable domain (missing parts from reference TRBV19 and TRBJ2-1): DGGITQSPKYLFRKEGQNVTLSCEQNLNHDAMYWYRQDPGQGLRLIYYSQIVNDFQKGDIAEGYSVSREKKESFPLTVTSAQKNPTAFYLCASTRQGGISYNEQFFGPGTRLTVL.

The chain recombines TRBV6-6 with TRBJ2-5; perhaps TRBD1 as D (5 bases). The CDR3 loop spans 12 amino acids. V was shortened by 7 bases and J by 5 bases, with 11 bases between the two germline ends. Looked up from germline, CDR1 is MNHNY and CDR2 is SVGAGI (reference sequence). The CDR3 DNA is TGTGCCAGCACCTCCAAGGGGGAGACCCAGTACTTC. Its translation: CASTSKGETQYF.

The chain joins TRBV28 to TRBJ1-5; the match to TRBD1 covers 8 bases. The CDR3 is 16 amino acids. CDR1 and CDR2 from the germline V gene are MDHEN and SYDVKM. Germline trimming cut 3 bases from V and 4 bases from J; bases unmatched to any gene: 8. This CDR3 is CASSFQRTGSNQPQHF. Written as DNA, the CDR3 is TGTGCCAGCAGTTTCCAACGGACAGGGAGTAATCAGCCCCAGCATTTT.

V is TRBV11-3 and J is TRBJ1-5; D ambiguous. The germline V gene encodes CDR1 SGHNT and CDR2 YENEEA. Trimming left V 0 bases short and J 6 bases short, with 6 bases between. The CDR3 length is 13 residues. CDR3 amino acids: CASSLDTPQPQHF. The CDR3 DNA follows: TGTGCCAGCAGCTTAGATACCCCTCAGCCCCAGCATTTT.

The rearrangement uses TRBV6-5 and TRBJ2-5; D ambiguous. V lost 7 bases and J 2 bases, leaving 5 bases between the germline ends. The CDR3 sequence is 11 residues long. Germline CDR1 is MNHEY and CDR2 is SVGAGI. The CDR3 bases are TGTGCCAGCACCCTGCAAGAGACCCAGTACTTC. Amino acid sequence: CASTLQETQYF.

The chain recombines TRBV6-6 with TRBJ2-5, with 9 bases lining up with TRBD1. Per germline, CDR1 MNHNY and CDR2 SVGAGI (reference sequence). With 0 bases clipped from V and 7 bases from J, the junction kept 3 bases outside the gene matches. The CDR3 is made up of 14 amino acids. This chain's CDR3 is CASSYSWDRATQYF. CDR3 in DNA: TGTGCCAGCAGTTACTCTTGGGACAGGGCGACCCAGTACTTC.

The J gene is TRBJ2-4, the V gene TRBV28, with 9 bases aligning to TRBD2. This CDR3 region has 15 residues. J gave up 0 bases and V 9 bases, and 6 bases lay outside the gene matches. Germline CDR1 reads MDHEN; CDR2 reads SYDVKM. CDR3 nucleotides: TGTGCCAGTAGCGGGAGAAATCTAGCCAAAAACATTCAGTACTTC. It codes for CASSGRNLAKNIQYF.

The chain links TRBV11-2 to TRBJ2-5; D unclear. Germline lookup yields CDR1 SGHAT and CDR2 FQNNGV. V was cut by 2 bases and J by 5 bases, with 3 bases left in between. The CDR3 length is 11 residues. The CDR3 is CASSLSETQYF. CDR3 nucleotides: TGTGCCAGCAGCTTAAGTGAGACCCAGTACTTC.

The chain uses TRBV7-9 and TRBJ2-1, with D perhaps TRBD1 or TRBD2 (5 bases each). The CDR3 length is 12 residues. CDR1 and CDR2 (germline): SEHNR, FQNEAQ (reference sequence). The V end lost 6 bases, the J end lost 8 bases, and 11 bases lay between the germline ends. CDR3 loop: CASRPGDHEQFF. CDR3 nucleotide sequence: TGTGCCAGCAGGCCCGGGGACCATGAGCAGTTCTTC.

The J gene is TRBJ2-7, the V gene TRBV30; D is perhaps TRBD2 (6 bases). Trimming cost V 2 bases and J 0 bases, with 11 bases left between them. CDR1 GTSNPN and CDR2 SVGIG come from the germline V gene (reference sequence). The CDR3 totals 14 residues. CDR3 sequence reads: CAWSPRTISYEQYF. As DNA, the CDR3 is TGTGCCTGGAGTCCTCGGACTATCTCCTACGAGCAGTACTTC. Drawing the rest from reference TRBV30 and TRBJ2-7, the complete variable domain is SQTIHQWPATLVQPVGSPLSLECTVEGTSNPNLYWYRQAAGRGLQLLFYSVGIGQISSEVPQNLSASRPQDRQFILSSKKLLLSDSGFYLCAWSPRTISYEQYFGPGTRLTVT.

The J gene is TRBJ2-7, the V gene TRBV28, with TRBD1 as a possible D gene (6 bases). This CDR3 spans 13 amino acids. Trimming pared 11 bases from V and 5 bases from J, leaving 19 bases between. Germline CDR1 reads MDHEN; CDR2 reads SYDVKM. The CDR3 coding sequence is TGTGCCGGGATGCCCCTCAGGGGCCACGAGCAGTACTTC. This encodes CAGMPLRGHEQYF.

The V call is TRBV6-1, the J call TRBJ1-2; 8 bases map to TRBD1. Looked up from germline, CDR1 is MNHNS and CDR2 is SASEGT. The CDR3 runs 12 residues. The V segment lost 6 bases and the J segment 7 bases; nucleotides outside the gene matches: 4. CDR3 sequence: CASRPTGVGYTF. CDR3 sequence (DNA): TGTGCCAGCAGGCCGACAGGGGTTGGCTACACCTTC.

This sequence joins TRBV30 and TRBJ1-1, with 7 bases fitting TRBD1. J gave up 5 bases and V 8 bases, and 8 bases lay outside the gene matches. Germline loops: CDR1 GTSNPN, CDR2 SVGIG (reference sequence). The CDR3 is 12 amino acids. For the CDR3, the DNA is TGTGCCAGCCGACAGGGCCGAACTGAAGCTTTCTTT. Encoded protein: CASRQGRTEAFF.

This clone is a singleton in its sample. CDR3 residues: CAISDVRVNYGYTF. The CDR3 DNA sequence: TGTGCCATCAGTGATGTTAGGGTTAACTATGGCTACACCTTC. V usage is TRBV10-3 and J usage is TRBJ1-2; D is undetermined. The germline V and J ends were trimmed by 3 bases and 1 base, with 9 bases remaining between them. The germline CDR1 and CDR2 sequences are ENHRY and SYGVKD. CDR3 size: 14 residues.